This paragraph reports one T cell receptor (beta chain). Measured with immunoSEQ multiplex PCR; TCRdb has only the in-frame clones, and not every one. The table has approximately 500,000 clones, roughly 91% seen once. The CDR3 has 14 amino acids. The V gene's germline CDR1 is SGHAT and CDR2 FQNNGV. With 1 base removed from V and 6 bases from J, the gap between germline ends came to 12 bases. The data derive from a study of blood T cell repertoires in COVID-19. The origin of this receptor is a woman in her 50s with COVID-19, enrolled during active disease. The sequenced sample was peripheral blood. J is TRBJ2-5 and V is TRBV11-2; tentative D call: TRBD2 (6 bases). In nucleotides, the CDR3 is TGTGCCAGCAGCTTAGGCGGAGGGAGACAGACCCAGTACTTC. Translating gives CASSLGGGRQTQYF. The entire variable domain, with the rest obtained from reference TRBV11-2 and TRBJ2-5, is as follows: EAGVAQSPRYKIIEKRQSVAFWCNPISGHATLYWYQQILGQGPKLLIQFQNNGVVDDSQLPKDRFSAERLKGVDSTLKIQPAKLEDSAVYLCASSLGGGRQTQYFGPGTRLLVL.